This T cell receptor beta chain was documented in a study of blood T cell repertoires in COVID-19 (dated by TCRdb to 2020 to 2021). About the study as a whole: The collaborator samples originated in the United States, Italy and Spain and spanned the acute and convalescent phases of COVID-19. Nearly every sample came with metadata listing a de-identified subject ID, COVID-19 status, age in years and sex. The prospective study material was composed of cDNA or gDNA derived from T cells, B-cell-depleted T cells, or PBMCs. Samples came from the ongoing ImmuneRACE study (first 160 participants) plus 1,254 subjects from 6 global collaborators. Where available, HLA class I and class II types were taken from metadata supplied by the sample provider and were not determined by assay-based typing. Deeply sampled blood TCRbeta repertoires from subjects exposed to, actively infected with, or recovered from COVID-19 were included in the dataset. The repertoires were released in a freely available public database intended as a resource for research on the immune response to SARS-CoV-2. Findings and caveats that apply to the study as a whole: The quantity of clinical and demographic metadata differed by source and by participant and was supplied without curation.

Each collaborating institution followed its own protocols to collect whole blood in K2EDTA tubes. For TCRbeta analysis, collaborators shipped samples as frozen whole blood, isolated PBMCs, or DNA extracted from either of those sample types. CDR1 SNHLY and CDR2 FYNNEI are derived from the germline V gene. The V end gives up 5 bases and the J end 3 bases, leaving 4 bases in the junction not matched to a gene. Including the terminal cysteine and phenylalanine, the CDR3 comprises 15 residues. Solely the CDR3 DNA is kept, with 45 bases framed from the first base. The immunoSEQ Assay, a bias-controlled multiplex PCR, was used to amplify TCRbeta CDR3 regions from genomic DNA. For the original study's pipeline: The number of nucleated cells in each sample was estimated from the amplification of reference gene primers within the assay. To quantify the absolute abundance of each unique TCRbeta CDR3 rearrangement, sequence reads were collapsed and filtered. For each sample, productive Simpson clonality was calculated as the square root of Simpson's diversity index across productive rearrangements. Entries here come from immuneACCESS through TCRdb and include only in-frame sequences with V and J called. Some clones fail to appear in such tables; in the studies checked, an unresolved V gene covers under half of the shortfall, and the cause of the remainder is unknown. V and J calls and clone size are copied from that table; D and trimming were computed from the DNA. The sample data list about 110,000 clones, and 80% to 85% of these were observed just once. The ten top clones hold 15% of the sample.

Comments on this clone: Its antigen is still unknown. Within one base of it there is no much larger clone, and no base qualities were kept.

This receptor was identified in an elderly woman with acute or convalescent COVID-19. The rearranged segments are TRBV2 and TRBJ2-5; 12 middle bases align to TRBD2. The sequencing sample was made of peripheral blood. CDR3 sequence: CASSRLAGAEETQYF. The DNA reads TGTGCCAGCAGTCGACTAGCGGGAGCGGAAGAGACCCAGTACTTC.